These T cell receptor beta chains were read from a single sample in a study of post-analysis software for immune sequencing data. TCRdb passed the PCR reads through MiXCR, listing each CDR3 protein once. The table lists about 400,000 distinct CDR3 sequences, about a third of them singletons, with under 15% in the top ten. The sample was blood. Source of these receptors: a girl aged 10 to 17 with multiple sclerosis. Both conserved end residues are part of each CDR3. The order of the fields is J gene, V gene, CDR3 protein.

TRBJ1-2 TRBV6-5 CASKGQGPSTYGCTF
TRBJ2-7 TRBV5-6 CASSFDPWTGAYEQYF
TRBJ2-1 TRBV20-1 CSAAAGADNEQFF
TRBJ2-7 TRBV4-3 CASSQDREPAYEQYF
NA TRBV2 CASSDLTASSYNEQYF
TRBJ1-2 TRBV7-9 CASSLAGTGGSGYTF
TRBJ1-2 TRBV30 CAWSRTGDYTF
TRBJ1-1 TRBV7-9 CASSLDGTNEAFF
TRBJ2-5 TRBV6-2/TRBV6-3 CASSFLTGTRYF
TRBJ2-2 TRBV7-3 CASSVGPGQGITGELFF
TRBJ2-5 TRBV9 CASSVRASGNNEQYF
TRBJ2-7 TRBV20-1 CSARAYPNPTRAEQYF
NA TRBV7-8 CASSLGVGETQYF
TRBJ2-7 TRBV11-1 CASSPQDRAGYEQYF
NA TRBV2 CASSEANSGVTQYF
TRBJ2-3 TRBV6-2/TRBV6-3 CASRAGGLSTDTQYF
TRBJ2-5 TRBV7-6 CASSLFGTSGGYQETQYF
TRBJ1-1 TRBV7-2 CASSLDTSTRRATEAFF
TRBJ2-1 TRBV2 CASTGTGNNEQFF
TRBJ2-1 TRBV7-9 CASSLARGASYNEQFF
TRBJ2-1 TRBV11-1 CASSPTNYNEQFF
TRBJ2-5 TRBV20-1 CSARNPLLWFQETQYF
TRBJ2-1 TRBV14 CASSPNRDKNEQFF
TRBJ2-3 TRBV20-1 CSAHHRAATDTQYF
TRBJ2-3 TRBV6-1 CASRLAGAGTDTQYF
TRBJ1-2 TRBV6-5 CASSKTGTAYGYTF
TRBJ2-3 TRBV5-5 CASSWSARGIPDTQYF
TRBJ1-4 TRBV13 CASSFRGHGEKLFF
TRBJ2-6 TRBV9 CASSLRGGLSGANVLTF
TRBJ2-5 TRBV6-2/TRBV6-3 CASSYVGLEETQYF
TRBJ2-5 TRBV6-1 CASSRFPSGTFQETQYF
TRBJ2-7 TRBV12-3/TRBV12-4 CASSLLGGLSEQYF
TRBJ2-5 TRBV4-1 CASSQSGVSETQYF
TRBJ2-3 TRBV24-1 CATSDLGREGYTQYF
TRBJ2-4 TRBV6-2/TRBV6-3 CASSSTSGERLSKNIQYF
TRBJ2-2 TRBV7-7 CASSLQQGAGELFF
TRBJ2-3 TRBV6-1 CASTPGMGLAVTDTQYF
TRBJ2-3 TRBV7-2 CASRRRSTDTQYF
TRBJ2-3 TRBV4-2 CACSQAPQRGSTDTQYF
TRBJ2-4 TRBV6-6 CASHTENIQYF
NA TRBV3-1 CASSQGLPSIQYF
TRBJ2-1 TRBV5-5 CASSFLEQDDNEQFF